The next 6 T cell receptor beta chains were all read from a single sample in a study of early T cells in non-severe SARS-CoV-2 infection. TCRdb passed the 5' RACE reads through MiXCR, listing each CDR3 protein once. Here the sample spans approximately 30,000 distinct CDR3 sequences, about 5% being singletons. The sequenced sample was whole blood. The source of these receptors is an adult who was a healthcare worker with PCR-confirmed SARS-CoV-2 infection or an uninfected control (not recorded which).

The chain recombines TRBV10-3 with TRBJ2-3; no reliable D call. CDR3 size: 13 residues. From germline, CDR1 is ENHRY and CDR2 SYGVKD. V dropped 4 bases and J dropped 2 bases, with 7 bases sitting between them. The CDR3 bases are TGTGCCATCAGTGTAACAGACACAGATACGCAGTATTTT. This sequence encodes CAISVTDTDTQYF.

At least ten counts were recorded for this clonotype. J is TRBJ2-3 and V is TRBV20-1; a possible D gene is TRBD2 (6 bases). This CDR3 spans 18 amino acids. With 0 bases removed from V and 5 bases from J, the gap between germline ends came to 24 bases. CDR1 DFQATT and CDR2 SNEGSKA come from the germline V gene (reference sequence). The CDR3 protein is CSARDRRSGGGIVDTQYF. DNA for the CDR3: TGCAGTGCTAGAGATCGGAGATCAGGCGGAGGGATAGTAGATACGCAGTATTTT.

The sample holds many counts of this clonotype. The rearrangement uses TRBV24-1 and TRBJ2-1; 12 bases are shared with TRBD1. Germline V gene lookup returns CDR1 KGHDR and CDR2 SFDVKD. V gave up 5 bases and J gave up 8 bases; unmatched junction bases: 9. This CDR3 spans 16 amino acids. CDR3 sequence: CATSASEGQGAYEQFF. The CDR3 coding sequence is TGTGCCACCAGTGCCTCGGAGGGACAGGGGGCCTATGAGCAGTTCTTC.

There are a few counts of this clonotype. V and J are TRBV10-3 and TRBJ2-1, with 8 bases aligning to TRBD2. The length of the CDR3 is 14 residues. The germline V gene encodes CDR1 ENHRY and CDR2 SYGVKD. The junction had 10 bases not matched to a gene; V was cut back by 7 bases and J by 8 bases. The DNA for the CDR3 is TGTGCCATCACCCCCACGGGCGGGAGGTATGAGCAGTTCTTC. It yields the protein CAITPTGGRYEQFF.

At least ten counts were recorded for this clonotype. Written as DNA, the CDR3 is TGTGCCAGCAGCTTGTTCGGCGGGAGCCTCCAAGAGACCCAGTACTTC. Amino acids: CASSLFGGSLQETQYF. This chain joins TRBV7-2 and TRBJ2-5; 7 bases align to TRBD2. The CDR3 loop spans 16 amino acids. The V gene end was trimmed by 3 bases and the J gene end by 1 base; junction bases not matched to a gene: 8. CDR1 is SGHTA, CDR2 FQGNSA, per germline.

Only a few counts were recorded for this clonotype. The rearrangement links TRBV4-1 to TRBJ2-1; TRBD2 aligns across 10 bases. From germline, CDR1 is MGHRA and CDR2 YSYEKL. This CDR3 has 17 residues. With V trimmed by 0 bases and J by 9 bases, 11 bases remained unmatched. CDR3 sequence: CASSQEVPAGGSGEQFF. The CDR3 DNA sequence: TGCGCCAGCAGCCAAGAGGTCCCAGCGGGAGGGAGCGGTGAGCAGTTCTTC.